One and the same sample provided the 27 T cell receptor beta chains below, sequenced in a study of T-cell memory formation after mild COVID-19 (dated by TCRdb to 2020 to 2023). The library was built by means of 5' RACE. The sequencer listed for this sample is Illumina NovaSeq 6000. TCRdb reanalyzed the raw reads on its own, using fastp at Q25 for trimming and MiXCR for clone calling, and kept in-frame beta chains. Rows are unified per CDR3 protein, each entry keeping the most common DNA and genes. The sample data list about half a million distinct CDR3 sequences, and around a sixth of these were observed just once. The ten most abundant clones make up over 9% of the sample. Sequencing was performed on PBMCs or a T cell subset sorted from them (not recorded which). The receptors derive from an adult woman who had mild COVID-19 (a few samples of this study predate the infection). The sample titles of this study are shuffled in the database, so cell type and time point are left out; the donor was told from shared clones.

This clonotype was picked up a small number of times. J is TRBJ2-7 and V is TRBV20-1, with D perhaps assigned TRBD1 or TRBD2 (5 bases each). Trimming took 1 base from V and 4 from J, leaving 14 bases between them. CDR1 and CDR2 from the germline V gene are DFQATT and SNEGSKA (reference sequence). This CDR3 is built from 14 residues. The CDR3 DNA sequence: TGCAGTGCTAGAGTTGGGACGGGTTTTTACGAGCAGTACTTC. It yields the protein CSARVGTGFYEQYF.

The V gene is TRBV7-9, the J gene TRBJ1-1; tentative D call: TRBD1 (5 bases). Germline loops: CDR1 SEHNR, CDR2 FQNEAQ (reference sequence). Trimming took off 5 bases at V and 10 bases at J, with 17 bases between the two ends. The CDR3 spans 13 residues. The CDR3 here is CASSLGTELAAFF. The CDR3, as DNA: TGTGCCAGCAGCCTAGGGACCGAATTGGCAGCTTTCTTT.

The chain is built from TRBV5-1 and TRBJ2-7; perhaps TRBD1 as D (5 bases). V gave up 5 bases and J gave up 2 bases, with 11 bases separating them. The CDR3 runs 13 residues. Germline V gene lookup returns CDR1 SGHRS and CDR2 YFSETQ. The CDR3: CASRTEFTYEQYF. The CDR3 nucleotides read TGCGCCAGCAGGACAGAGTTTACCTACGAGCAGTACTTC. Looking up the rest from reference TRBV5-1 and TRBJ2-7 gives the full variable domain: KAGVTQTPRYLIKTRGQQVTLSCSPISGHRSVSWYQQTPGQGLQFLFEYFSETQRNKGNFPGRFSGRQFSNSRSEMNVSTLELGDSALYLCASRTEFTYEQYFGPGTRLTVT.

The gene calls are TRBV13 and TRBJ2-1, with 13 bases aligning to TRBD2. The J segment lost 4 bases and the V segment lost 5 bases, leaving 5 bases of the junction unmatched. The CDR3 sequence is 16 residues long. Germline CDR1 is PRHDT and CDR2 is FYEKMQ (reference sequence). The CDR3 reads CASSVGLAGDYNEQFF. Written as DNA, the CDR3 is TGTGCCAGCAGCGTCGGACTAGCGGGGGATTACAATGAGCAGTTCTTC.

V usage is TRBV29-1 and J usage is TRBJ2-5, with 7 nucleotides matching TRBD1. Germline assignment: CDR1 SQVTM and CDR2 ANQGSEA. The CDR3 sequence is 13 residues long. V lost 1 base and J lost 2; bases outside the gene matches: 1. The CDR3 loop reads CSVEGDSQETQYF. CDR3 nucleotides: TGCAGCGTTGAAGGGGACAGTCAAGAGACCCAGTACTTC.

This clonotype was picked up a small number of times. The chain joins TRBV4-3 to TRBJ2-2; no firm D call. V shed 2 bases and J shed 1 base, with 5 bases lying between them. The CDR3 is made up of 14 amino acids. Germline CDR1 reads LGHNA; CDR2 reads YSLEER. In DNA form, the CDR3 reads TGCGCCAGCAGCCAATGGAAGAACACCGGGGAGCTGTTTTTT. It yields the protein CASSQWKNTGELFF.

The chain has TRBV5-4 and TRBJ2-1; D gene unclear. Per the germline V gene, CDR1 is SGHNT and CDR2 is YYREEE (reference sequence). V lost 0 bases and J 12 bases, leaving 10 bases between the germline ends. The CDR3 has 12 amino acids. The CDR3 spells CASSLGTIGQFF. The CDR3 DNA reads TGTGCCAGCAGCTTGGGCACAATTGGGCAGTTCTTC.

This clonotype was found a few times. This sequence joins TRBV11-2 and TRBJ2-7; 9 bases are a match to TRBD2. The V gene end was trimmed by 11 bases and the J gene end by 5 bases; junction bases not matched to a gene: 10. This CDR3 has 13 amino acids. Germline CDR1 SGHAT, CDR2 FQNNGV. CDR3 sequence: CARQGLAGNEQYF. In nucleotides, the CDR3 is TGTGCCCGTCAGGGGCTAGCGGGAAACGAGCAGTACTTC.

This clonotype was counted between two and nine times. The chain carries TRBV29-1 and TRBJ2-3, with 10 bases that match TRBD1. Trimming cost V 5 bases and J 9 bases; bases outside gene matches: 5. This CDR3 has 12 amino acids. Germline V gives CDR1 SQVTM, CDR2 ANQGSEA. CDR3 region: CSVTPGQGTQYF. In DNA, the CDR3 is TGCAGCGTTACGCCGGGACAGGGGACGCAGTATTTT.

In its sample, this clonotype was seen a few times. Here the CDR3 reads CATQGANTGELFF. The CDR3 nucleotides are TGTGCCACGCAGGGGGCGAACACCGGGGAGCTGTTTTTT. The J gene is TRBJ2-2, the V gene TRBV24-1; 7 nucleotides align to TRBD1. This CDR3 is built from 13 residues. The V segment lost 10 bases and the J segment 0 bases; nucleotides outside the gene matches: 1. CDR1 and CDR2 from the germline V gene are KGHDR and SFDVKD.

CDR3 nucleotides: TGTGCCAGCAGCTGGGGACAGGGTAGGACTGAAGCTTTCTTT. It yields the protein CASSWGQGRTEAFF. The J gene is TRBJ1-1, the V gene TRBV5-6, with 9 bases lining up with TRBD1. Germline V gives CDR1 SGHDT, CDR2 YYEEEE. The CDR3 sequence is 14 residues long. J gave up 5 bases and V 3 bases, and 5 bases lay outside the gene matches.

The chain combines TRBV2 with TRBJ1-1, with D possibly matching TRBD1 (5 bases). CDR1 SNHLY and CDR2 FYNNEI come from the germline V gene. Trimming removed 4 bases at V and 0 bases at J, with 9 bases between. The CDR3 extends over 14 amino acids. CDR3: CASSGTRMNTEAFF. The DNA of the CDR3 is TGTGCCAGCAGTGGGACACGGATGAACACTGAAGCTTTCTTT.

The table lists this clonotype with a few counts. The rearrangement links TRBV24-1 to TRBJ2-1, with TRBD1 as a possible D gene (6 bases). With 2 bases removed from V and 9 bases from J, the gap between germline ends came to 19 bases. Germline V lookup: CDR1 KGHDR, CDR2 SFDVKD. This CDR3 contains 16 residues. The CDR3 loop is CATSDSPGTKRSEQFF. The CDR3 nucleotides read TGTGCCACCAGTGATTCACCCGGGACAAAACGGAGTGAGCAGTTCTTC.

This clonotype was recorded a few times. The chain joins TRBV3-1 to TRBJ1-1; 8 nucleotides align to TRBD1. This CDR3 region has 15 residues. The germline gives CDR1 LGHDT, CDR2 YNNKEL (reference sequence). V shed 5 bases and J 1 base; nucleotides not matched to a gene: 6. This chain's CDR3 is CASSAQGAANTEAFF. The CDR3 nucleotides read TGTGCCAGCAGCGCGCAGGGGGCGGCGAACACTGAAGCTTTCTTT.

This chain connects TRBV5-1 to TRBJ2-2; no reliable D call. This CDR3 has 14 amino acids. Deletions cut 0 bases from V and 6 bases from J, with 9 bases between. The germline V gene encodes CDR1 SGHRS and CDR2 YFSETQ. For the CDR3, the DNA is TGCGCCAGCAGCTTGGCCTTGGGGTCCGGGGAGCTGTTTTTT. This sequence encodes CASSLALGSGELFF.

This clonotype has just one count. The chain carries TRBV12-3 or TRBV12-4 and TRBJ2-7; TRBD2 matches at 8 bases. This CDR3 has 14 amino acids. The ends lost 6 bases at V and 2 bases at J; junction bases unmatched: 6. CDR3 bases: TGTGCCAGCAGGGGGACCGGGGGGGCCTACGAGCAGTACTTC. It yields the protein CASRGTGGAYEQYF.

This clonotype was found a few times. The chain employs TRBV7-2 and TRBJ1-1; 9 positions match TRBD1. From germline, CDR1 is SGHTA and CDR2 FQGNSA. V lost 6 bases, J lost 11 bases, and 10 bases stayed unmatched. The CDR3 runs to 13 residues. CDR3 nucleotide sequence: TGTGCCAGCAGGTATACAGGGGGCGCGGAGGCTTTCTTT. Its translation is CASRYTGGAEAFF.

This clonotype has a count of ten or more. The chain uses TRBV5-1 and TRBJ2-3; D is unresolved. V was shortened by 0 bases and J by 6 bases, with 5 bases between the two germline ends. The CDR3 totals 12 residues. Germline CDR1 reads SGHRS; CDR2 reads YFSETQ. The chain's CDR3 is CASSLEVDTQYF. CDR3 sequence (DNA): TGCGCCAGCAGCTTGGAAGTGGATACGCAGTATTTT.

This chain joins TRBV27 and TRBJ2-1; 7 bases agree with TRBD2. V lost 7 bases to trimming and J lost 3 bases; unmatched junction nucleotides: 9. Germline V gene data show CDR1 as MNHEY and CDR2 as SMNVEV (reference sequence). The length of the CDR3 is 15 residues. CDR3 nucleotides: TGTGCCAGCACCCTGGGGGGGAACAACTACAATGAGCAGTTCTTC. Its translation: CASTLGGNNYNEQFF.

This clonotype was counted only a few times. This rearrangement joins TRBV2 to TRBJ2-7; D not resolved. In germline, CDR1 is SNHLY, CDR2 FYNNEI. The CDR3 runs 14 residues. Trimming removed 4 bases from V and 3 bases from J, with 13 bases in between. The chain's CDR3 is CASSASEFYYEQYF. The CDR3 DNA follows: TGTGCCAGCAGTGCTTCTGAATTCTACTACGAGCAGTACTTC.

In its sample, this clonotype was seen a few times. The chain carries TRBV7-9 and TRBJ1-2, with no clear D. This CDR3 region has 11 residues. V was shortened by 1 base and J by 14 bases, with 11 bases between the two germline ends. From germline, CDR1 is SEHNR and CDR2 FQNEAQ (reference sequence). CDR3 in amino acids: CASSLEGLKTF. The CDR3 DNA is TGTGCCAGCAGCTTAGAAGGGTTGAAAACCTTC.

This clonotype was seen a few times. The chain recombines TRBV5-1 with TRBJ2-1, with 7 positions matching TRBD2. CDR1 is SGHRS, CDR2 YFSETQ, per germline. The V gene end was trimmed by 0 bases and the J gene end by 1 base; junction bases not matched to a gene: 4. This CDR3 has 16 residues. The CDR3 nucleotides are TGCGCCAGCAGCTTGGAGGCGCGGGGGTCCTACAATGAGCAGTTCTTC. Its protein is CASSLEARGSYNEQFF.

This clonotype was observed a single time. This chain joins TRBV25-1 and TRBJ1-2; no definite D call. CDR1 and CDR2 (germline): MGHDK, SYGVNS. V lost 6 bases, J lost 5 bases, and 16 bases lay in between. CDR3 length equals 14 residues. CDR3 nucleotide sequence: TGTGCCAGCAGGGGAGTGGGTTTTAGGTATGGCTACACCTTC. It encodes CASRGVGFRYGYTF.

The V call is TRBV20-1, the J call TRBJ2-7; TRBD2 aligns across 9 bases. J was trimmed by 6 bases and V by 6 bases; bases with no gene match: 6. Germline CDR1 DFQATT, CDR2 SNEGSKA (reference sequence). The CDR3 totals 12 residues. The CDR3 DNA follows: TGCAGTGCCCTGGGACTAGCAGGCGAGCAGTACTTC. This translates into CSALGLAGEQYF.

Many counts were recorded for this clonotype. The CDR3 sequence: CASSRGAEAFF. DNA of the CDR3: TGTGCCAGCAGTAGGGGGGCTGAAGCTTTCTTT. This chain links TRBV3-1 with TRBJ1-1, with TRBD1 as a possible D gene (6 bases). V dropped 6 bases and J dropped 6 bases, with 8 bases sitting between them. Germline loops: CDR1 LGHDT, CDR2 YNNKEL (reference sequence). This CDR3 is 11 amino acids long.

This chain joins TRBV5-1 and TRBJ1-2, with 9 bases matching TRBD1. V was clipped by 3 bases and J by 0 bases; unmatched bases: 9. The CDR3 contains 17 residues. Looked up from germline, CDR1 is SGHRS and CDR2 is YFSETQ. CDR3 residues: CASSWTDRGPANYGYTF. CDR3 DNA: TGCGCCAGCAGCTGGACGGACAGGGGCCCTGCTAACTATGGCTACACCTTC. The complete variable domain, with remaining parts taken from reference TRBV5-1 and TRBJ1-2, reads KAGVTQTPRYLIKTRGQQVTLSCSPISGHRSVSWYQQTPGQGLQFLFEYFSETQRNKGNFPGRFSGRQFSNSRSEMNVSTLELGDSALYLCASSWTDRGPANYGYTFGSGTRLTVV.

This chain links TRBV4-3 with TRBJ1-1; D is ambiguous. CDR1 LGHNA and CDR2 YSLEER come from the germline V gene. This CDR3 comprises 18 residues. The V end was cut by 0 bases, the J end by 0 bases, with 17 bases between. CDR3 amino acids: CASSQEIGGLGMNTEAFF. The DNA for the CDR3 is TGCGCCAGCAGCCAAGAGATAGGCGGGTTGGGCATGAACACTGAAGCTTTCTTT.